This T cell receptor (beta chain) came from a study of T cell responses to AZD1222 COVID-19 vaccine. General study results and limits: Spike-specific TCRs gained breadth and depth after people received two AZD1222 doses.

Comments on this clone: Its antigen is unknown.

Only in-frame clones appear in the TCRdb table, and some are missing; sequencing was by immunoSEQ multiplex PCR. The top ten clones hold around 3.6% of a sample with approximately 80,000 clones, roughly 85% of them seen once. The CDR3 sequence is 15 residues long. V was pared by 3 bases and J by 2 bases, with 11 bases between. Per germline, CDR1 LNHDA and CDR2 SQIVND (reference sequence). The chain has TRBV19 and TRBJ1-3; tentative D call: TRBD1 (5 bases). The sample consisted of peripheral blood, taken 28 days after the second AZD1222 dose. The TCR comes from an adult who received the AZD1222 COVID-19 vaccine. The CDR3 spells CASSIGGSAGNTIYF. The DNA for the CDR3 is TGTGCCAGTAGTATCGGGGGATCGGCTGGAAACACCATATATTTT. The variable domain in full, with the rest retrieved from reference TRBV19 and TRBJ1-3, is DGGITQSPKYLFRKEGQNVTLSCEQNLNHDAMYWYRQDPGQGLRLIYYSQIVNDFQKGDIAEGYSVSREKKESFPLTVTSAQKNPTAFYLCASSIGGSAGNTIYFGEGSWLTVV.